This paragraph covers one TCR beta chain sequence. Its antigen remains unidentified. All the patients suffered relapse after autologous stem cell transplantation, and brentuximab vedotin exposure differed. The assay was immunoSEQ multiplex PCR, and TCRdb's table has in-frame clones only and misses some. Of about 36,000 clones listed, more than 65% were seen once; the top ten hold roughly an eighth. This record belongs to a study of PD-1 blockade in classical Hodgkin lymphoma. Overall study context: Intravenous delivery of nivolumab at 3 mg/kg to patients occurred every 2 weeks. Study-wide points: The study reported lower baseline TCR diversity in newly diagnosed patients than in healthy donors. The diversity seen at baseline in complete responders resembled that of newly diagnosed patients. Possible causes of repertoire differences, disease activity or prior therapy, remain undefined.

Germline V gene lookup returns CDR1 SGHTA and CDR2 FQGNSA. V was clipped by 0 bases and J by 0 bases, with 7 bases between them. The CDR3 contains 15 residues. This rearrangement joins TRBV7-2 to TRBJ2-3, with D uncertain. The sequence was obtained from a human donor with classical Hodgkin lymphoma. The material sequenced was peripheral blood mononuclear cells (PBMCs), taken before the second cycle of nivolumab. In DNA, the CDR3 is TGTGCCAGCAGCTTAGCGCTGCTTAGCACAGATACGCAGTATTTT. This sequence encodes CASSLALLSTDTQYF.